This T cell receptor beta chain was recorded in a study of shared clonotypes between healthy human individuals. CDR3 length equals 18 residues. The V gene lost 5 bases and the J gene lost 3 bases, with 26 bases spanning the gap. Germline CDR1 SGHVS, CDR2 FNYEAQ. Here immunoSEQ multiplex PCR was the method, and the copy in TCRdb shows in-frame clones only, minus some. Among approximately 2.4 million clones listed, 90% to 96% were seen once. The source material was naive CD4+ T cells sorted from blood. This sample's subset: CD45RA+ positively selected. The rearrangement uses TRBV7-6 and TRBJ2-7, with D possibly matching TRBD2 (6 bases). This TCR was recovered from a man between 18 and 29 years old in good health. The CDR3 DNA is TGTGCCAGCAGCGTGAGCTCCCTGGGACCTAGCGTCGTCTACGAGCAGTACTTC. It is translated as CASSVSSLGPSVVYEQYF.